This T cell receptor (beta chain) was recorded in a study of Graves' ophthalmopathy and Graves' hyperthyroidism. Study summary: Peripheral blood was collected at initial diagnosis, before any treatment.

Findings and caveats of the study: Blood repertoires reportedly contained most expanded thyroid clonotypes above 0.001 frequency.

As the template, RNA transcripts were used to amplify TCR beta CDR3 regions. A first-round RT-PCR used HTBI primers, followed by a second-round multiplex PCR. TCRdb reprocessed the multiplex PCR reads with MiXCR, giving one entry per CDR3 protein. The table lists some 250,000 distinct CDR3 sequences, around 45% of them singletons. As for this clonotype: Its antigen remains unknown.

Lactation, pregnancy, uncontrolled infections and other autoimmune diseases were all grounds for excluding patients. Trimming took off 5 bases at V and 0 bases at J, with 10 bases between the two ends. Germline CDR1 reads KGHDR; CDR2 reads SFDVKD. This CDR3 has 14 amino acids. The sequence was obtained from an adult man with Graves' ophthalmopathy. The chain is built from TRBV24-1 and TRBJ2-7; D is perhaps TRBD1 (6 bases). Material for sequencing was peripheral blood. The CDR3 nucleotides are TGTGCCACCAGTGGTACAGGGAGCTCCTACGAGCAGTACTTC. Protein sequence: CATSGTGSSYEQYF.